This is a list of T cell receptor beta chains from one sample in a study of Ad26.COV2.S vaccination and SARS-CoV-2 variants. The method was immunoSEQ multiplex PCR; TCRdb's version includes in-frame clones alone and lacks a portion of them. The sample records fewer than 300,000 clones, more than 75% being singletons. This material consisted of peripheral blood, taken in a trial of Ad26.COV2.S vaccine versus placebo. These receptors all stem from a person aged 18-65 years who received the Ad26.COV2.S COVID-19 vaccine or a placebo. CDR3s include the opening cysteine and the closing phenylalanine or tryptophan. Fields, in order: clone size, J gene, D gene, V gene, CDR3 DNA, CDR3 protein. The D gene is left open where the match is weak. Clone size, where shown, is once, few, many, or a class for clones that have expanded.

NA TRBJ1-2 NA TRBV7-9 TGTGCCAGCAGCTTAGAGACAGCCCTGGAGTATGGCTACACCTTC CASSLETALEYGYTF
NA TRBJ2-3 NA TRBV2 TGTGCCAGCAGGGACTGGAGCACAGATACGCAGTATTTT CASRDWSTDTQYF
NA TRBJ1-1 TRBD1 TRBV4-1 TGCGCCAGCAGCCAAGATCTGGTGATTCTGGACAGGGTTAAGAGCACTGAAGCTTTCTTT CASSQDLVILDRVKSTEAFF
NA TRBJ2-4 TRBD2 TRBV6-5 TGTGCCAGCAGTAGACTAGCGGAAAGAAACATTCAGTACTTC CASSRLAERNIQYF
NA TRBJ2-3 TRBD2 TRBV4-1 TGCGCCAGCAGCCAAGATCCCCTAGCGGCCGACACAGATACGCAGTATTTT CASSQDPLAADTDTQYF
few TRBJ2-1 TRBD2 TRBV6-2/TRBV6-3 TGTGCCAGCAGTCCCACTAGCGGGGGGCCTCACAATGAGCAGTTCTTC CASSPTSGGPHNEQFF
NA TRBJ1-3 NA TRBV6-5 TGTGCCAGCAGTTATCGAGGCAGGGGAGTTGGAAACACCATATATTTT CASSYRGRGVGNTIYF
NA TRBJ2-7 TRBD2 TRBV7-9 TGTGCCAGCAGCTCGGGGGAGGGGATCGACGAGCAGTACTTC CASSSGEGIDEQYF
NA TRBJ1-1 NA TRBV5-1 TGCGCCAGCAGCTTGGGGGCTGGGAACACTGAAGCTTTCTTT CASSLGAGNTEAFF
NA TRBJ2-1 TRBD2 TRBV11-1 TGTGCCAGCAGCTTAGGTCTAGCGGGTTACAATGAGCAGTTCTTC CASSLGLAGYNEQFF
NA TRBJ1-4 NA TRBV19 TGTGCCAGCAGGGGTCGGGCTAATGAAAAACTGTTTTTT CASRGRANEKLFF
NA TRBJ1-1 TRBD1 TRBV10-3 TGTGCCATCAGTGGGACAGGTAAAGAAGCTTTCTTT CAISGTGKEAFF
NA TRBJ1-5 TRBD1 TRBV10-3 TGTGCCATCAGTGGGGACAGGGGGGCCAATCAGCCCCAGCATTTT CAISGDRGANQPQHF
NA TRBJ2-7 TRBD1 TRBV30 TGTGCCTGGAGTACCCAGGGGGACGAGCAGTACTTC CAWSTQGDEQYF
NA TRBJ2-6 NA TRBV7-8 TGTGCCAGCAGCAGAAACCCTTTTTACTCTGGGGCCAACGTCCTGACTTTC CASSRNPFYSGANVLTF
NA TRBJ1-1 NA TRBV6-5 TGTGCCAGCAGTTACGCAGGGTCCGGTACTGAAGCTTTCTTT CASSYAGSGTEAFF
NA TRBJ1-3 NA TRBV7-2 TGTGCCAGCAGCTTTACAGGAGTCTCTGGAAACACCATATATTTT CASSFTGVSGNTIYF
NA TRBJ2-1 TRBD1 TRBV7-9 TGTGCCAGCAGCCTTGACAGGGGCAATGAGCAGTTCTTC CASSLDRGNEQFF
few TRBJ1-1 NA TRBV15 TGTGCCACCAGCAGACCTTTAAGCAGGAGGATGAACACTGAAGCTTTCTTT CATSRPLSRRMNTEAFF
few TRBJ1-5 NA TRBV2 TGTGCCAGTACCAGACAACCCTATAGCAATCAGCCCCAGCATTTT CASTRQPYSNQPQHF
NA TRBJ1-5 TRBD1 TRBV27 TGTGCCAGCAGTCCCCCGCCCGGGACAGGGTATCAGCCCCAGCATTTT CASSPPPGTGYQPQHF
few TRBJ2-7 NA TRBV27 TGTGCCAGCAGCTTGGGACGGGGCTCGGGGGAGCAGTACTTC CASSLGRGSGEQYF
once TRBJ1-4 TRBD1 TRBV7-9 TGTGCCAGCAGCCAGGGACAGCAGAATGAAAAACTGTTTTTT CASSQGQQNEKLFF
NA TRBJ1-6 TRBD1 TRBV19 TGTGCCAGTAGCAAGGGACAGTATAATTCACCCCTCCACTTT CASSKGQYNSPLHF
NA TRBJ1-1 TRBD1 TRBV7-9 TGTGCCAGCAGCTTTCCAGGGGGAAGCACTGAAGCTTTCTTT CASSFPGGSTEAFF
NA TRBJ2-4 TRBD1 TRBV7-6 TGTGCCAGCAGCTTGGGACAGGGCGGGGGAAACATTCAGTACTTC CASSLGQGGGNIQYF
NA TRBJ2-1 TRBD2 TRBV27 TGTGCCAGCAGCTTAGCCGGGACTAGCTTCGGGGAGCAGTTCTTC CASSLAGTSFGEQFF
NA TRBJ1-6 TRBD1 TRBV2 TGTGCCAGCTCCTCTCCGGGACAGTATAATTCACCCCTCCACTTT CASSSPGQYNSPLHF
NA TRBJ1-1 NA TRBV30 TGTGCCTCTTCTATGTCGGCGCTCGATCCGCGAAAAGCTTTCTTT CASSMSALDPRKAFF
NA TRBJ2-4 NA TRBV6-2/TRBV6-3 TGTGCCAGCAGTTTAAGAGACATTCAGTACTTC CASSLRDIQYF
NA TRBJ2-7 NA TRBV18 TGTGCCAGCTCACCACCCGGATCAGGTAGGGACTACGAGCAGTACTTC CASSPPGSGRDYEQYF
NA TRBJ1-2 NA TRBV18 TGTGCCAGCTCCCCTGGGACCGGTAATAACTATGGCTACACCTTC CASSPGTGNNYGYTF
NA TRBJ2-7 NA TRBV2 TGTGCCAGCAGTTCACAGGGGCCGGTCGGGGGTTACGAGCAGTACTTC CASSSQGPVGGYEQYF
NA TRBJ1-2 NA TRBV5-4 TGTGCCAGCAGCTTCGGACACATCGCTAACTATGGCTACACCTTC CASSFGHIANYGYTF
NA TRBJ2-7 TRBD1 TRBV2 TGTGCCAGTGCTCAAAGGGGGCTGAATTACGAGCAGTACTTC CASAQRGLNYEQYF
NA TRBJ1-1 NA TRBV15 TGTGCCACCAGCAGCCTCATGACAGACTCGGACACTGAAGCTTTCTTT CATSSLMTDSDTEAFF
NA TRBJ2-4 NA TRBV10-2 TGCGCCAGCGCCCCGACTAGTTTCAGGGTCGACATTCAGTACTTC CASAPTSFRVDIQYF
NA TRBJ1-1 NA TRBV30 TGTGCCTGGAGTGTTCAGAGGCTAACTGAAGCTTTCTTT CAWSVQRLTEAFF
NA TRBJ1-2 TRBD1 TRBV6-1 TGTGCCAGCAGTGAGGGACAGACTAACTATGGCTACACCTTC CASSEGQTNYGYTF
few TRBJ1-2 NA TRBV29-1 TGCAGCGCGGGGCAGTTCTATGGCTACACCTTC CSAGQFYGYTF
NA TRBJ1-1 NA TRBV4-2 TGTGCCAGCAGCCAAGACAGCAGTTGGCGTTTGAACACTGAAGCTTTCTTT CASSQDSSWRLNTEAFF
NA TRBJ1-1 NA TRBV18 TGTGCCAGCTCACCCGACCGGGGGAACACTGAAGCTTTCTTT CASSPDRGNTEAFF
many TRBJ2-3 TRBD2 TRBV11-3 TGTGCCAGCAGCTACCGCGGACTAGCGGGGGGGCCAGATACGCAGTATTTT CASSYRGLAGGPDTQYF
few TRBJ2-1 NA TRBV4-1 TGCGCCAGCAGCCAAATAGATATGGGACTCACTACAACCAATGAGCAGTTCTTC CASSQIDMGLTTTNEQFF
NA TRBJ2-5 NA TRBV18 TGTGCCAGCTCACCCTTCACCGCCTCTGAGGCCCAGTACTTC CASSPFTASEAQYF
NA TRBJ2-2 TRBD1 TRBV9 TGTGCCAGCAGCCCACGGGACAGGGGAGGAACCGGGGAGCTGTTTTTT CASSPRDRGGTGELFF
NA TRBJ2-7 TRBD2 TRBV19 TGTGCCAGTAGCCGGATTTGGCTAGCGGGGGGCCCCTCCTACGAGCAGTACTTC CASSRIWLAGGPSYEQYF
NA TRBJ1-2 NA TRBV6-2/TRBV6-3 TGTGCCAGCAGTTACGTCCTGCCGGGATATGGCTACACCTTC CASSYVLPGYGYTF
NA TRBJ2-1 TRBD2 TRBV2 TGTGCCAGCAGACTAGCGGGAGCCTACAATGAGCAGTTCTTC CASRLAGAYNEQFF
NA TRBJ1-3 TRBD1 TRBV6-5 TGTGCCAGCAGAACAGGGGGCGGAAACACCATATATTTT CASRTGGGNTIYF